The 9 T cell receptor beta chains presented below share a single source sample, sequenced in a study of blood T cells in healthy people across ages. With a J-beta primer mix and a sample-barcoded 5' primer, a second PCR ran roughly 6 to 11 cycles. Using its own MiXCR run on the 5' RACE reads, TCRdb lists one record per CDR3 protein. Counted here are around 1.5 million distinct CDR3 sequences, about 35% occurring once; the ten biggest clones make up roughly 10%. Sample: blood. The origin of the receptors is a woman under 40 in good health.

This clonotype has more than one count but fewer than ten. The V and J genes are TRBV28 and TRBJ2-4; perhaps TRBD1 as D (8 bases). The CDR3 loop spans 16 amino acids. Germline V gives CDR1 MDHEN, CDR2 SYDVKM. V was clipped by 2 bases and J by 6 bases, with 17 bases between them. CDR3 sequence reads: CASSLEQGGTVNIQYF. CDR3 DNA sequence: TGTGCCAGCAGTTTAGAACAGGGGGGGACGGTAAACATTCAGTACTTC.

This clonotype was picked up a small number of times. The genes are TRBV14 and TRBJ2-5, with D perhaps matching TRBD1 (6 bases). Germline V gives CDR1 SGHDN, CDR2 FVKESK. Between the trimmed V and J ends, which lost 3 bases and 0 bases, there was a span of 11 bases. CDR3 length equals 15 residues. CDR3 coding DNA: TGTGCCAGCAGCCATTCGACAGGCAACCAAGAGACCCAGTACTTC. This encodes CASSHSTGNQETQYF.

The CDR3 region has the DNA TGTGCCACCAGCACACCGAAGACTTACACAGATACGCAGTATTTT. Its translation is CATSTPKTYTDTQYF. The rearrangement links TRBV15 to TRBJ2-3; D is ambiguous. Trimming removed 4 bases from V and 2 bases from J, with 13 bases in between. The CDR3 spans 15 residues. Germline V gives CDR1 LNHNV, CDR2 YYDKDF (reference sequence). The whole variable domain, filled in from reference TRBV15 and TRBJ2-3, reads DAMVIQNPRYQVTQFGKPVTLSCSQTLNHNVMYWYQQKSSQAPKLLFHYYDKDFNNEADTPDNFQSRRPNTSFCFLDIRSPGLGDTAMYLCATSTPKTYTDTQYFGPGTRLTVL.

V is TRBV10-2 and J is TRBJ1-5; TRBD1 aligns across 9 bases. The CDR3 extends over 18 amino acids. Trimming took 6 bases from V and 0 from J; bases not matched to a gene: 12. Germline CDR1 is WSHSY and CDR2 is SAAADI. CDR3: CASSATGTGKDSNQPQHF. The CDR3 nucleotides are TGCGCCAGCAGCGCAACCGGGACAGGGAAAGATAGCAATCAGCCCCAGCATTTT.

There are a few counts of this clonotype. The V call is TRBV6-2 or TRBV6-3, the J call TRBJ2-7, with 8 positions matching TRBD1. CDR1 and CDR2 from the germline V gene are MNHEY and SVGEGT. V lost 0 bases, J lost 1 base, and 8 bases stayed unmatched. This CDR3 comprises 17 residues. CDR3: CASSYSVRQGWSYEQYF. In nucleotides, the CDR3 is TGTGCCAGCAGTTACTCGGTAAGACAGGGGTGGTCCTACGAGCAGTACTTC.

The chain recombines TRBV27 with TRBJ2-3; TRBD2 matches at 8 bases. CDR1 MNHEY and CDR2 SMNVEV come from the germline V gene (reference sequence). V shed 5 bases and J 0 bases; nucleotides not matched to a gene: 7. This CDR3 comprises 16 residues. CDR3 coding DNA: TGTGCCAGCAGTAGAGTAGCGGGGCGGAGCACAGATACGCAGTATTTT. It yields the protein CASSRVAGRSTDTQYF.

The rearrangement uses TRBV20-1 and TRBJ1-1; D not certain. This CDR3 spans 13 amino acids. Per germline, CDR1 DFQATT and CDR2 SNEGSKA (reference sequence). The ends were cut back, 3 bases at V and 1 base at J, with 9 bases in the middle. The CDR3 sequence is CSARVLGNTEAFF. The CDR3 region has the DNA TGCAGTGCTAGGGTCCTTGGGAACACTGAAGCTTTCTTT.

V and J are TRBV5-1 and TRBJ2-1; a weak D match, TRBD1 (6 bases). Looked up from germline, CDR1 is SGHRS and CDR2 is YFSETQ. The V end was cut by 3 bases, the J end by 5 bases, with 15 bases between. The CDR3 length is 15 residues. CDR3 DNA: TGCGCCAGCAGCTCCGGGACACACTTTAACAATGAGCAGTTCTTC. Encoded protein: CASSSGTHFNNEQFF.

The chain carries TRBV3-1 and TRBJ2-3; no clear D gene. Germline assignment: CDR1 LGHDT and CDR2 YNNKEL (reference sequence). CDR3 size: 13 residues. V gave up 6 bases and J gave up 2 bases, with 9 bases separating them. CDR3 sequence reads: CASRDANTDTQYF. The CDR3 region has the DNA TGTGCCAGCAGGGATGCTAACACAGATACGCAGTATTTT.